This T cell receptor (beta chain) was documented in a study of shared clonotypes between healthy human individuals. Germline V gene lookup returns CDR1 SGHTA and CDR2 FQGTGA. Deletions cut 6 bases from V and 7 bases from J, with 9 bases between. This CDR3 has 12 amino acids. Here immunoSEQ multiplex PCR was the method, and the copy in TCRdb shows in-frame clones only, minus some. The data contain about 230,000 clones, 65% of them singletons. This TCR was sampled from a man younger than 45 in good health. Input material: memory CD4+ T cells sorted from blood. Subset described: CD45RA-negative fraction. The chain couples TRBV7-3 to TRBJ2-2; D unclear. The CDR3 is CASSRAGGELFF. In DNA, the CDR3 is TGTGCCAGCAGTCGGGCCGGCGGGGAGCTGTTTTTT.